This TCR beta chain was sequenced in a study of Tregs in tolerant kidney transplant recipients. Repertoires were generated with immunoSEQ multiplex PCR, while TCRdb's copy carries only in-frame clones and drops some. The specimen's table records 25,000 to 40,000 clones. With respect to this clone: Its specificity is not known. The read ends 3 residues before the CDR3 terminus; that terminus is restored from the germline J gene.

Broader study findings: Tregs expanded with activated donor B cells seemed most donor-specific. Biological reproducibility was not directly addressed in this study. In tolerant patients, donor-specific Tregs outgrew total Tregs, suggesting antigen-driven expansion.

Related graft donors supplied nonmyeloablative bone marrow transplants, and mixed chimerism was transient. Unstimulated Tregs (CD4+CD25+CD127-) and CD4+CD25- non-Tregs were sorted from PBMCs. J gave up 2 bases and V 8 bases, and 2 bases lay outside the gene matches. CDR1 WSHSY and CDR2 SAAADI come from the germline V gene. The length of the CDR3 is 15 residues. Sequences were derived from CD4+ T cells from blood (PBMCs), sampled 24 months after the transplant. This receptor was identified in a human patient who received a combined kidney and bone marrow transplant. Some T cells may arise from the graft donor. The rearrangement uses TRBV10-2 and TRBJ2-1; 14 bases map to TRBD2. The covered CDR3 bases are TGCGCCAGCGGGGGACTAGCGGGAGCCTACAATGAG. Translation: CASGGLAGAYNE. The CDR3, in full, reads CASGGLAGAYNEQFF.